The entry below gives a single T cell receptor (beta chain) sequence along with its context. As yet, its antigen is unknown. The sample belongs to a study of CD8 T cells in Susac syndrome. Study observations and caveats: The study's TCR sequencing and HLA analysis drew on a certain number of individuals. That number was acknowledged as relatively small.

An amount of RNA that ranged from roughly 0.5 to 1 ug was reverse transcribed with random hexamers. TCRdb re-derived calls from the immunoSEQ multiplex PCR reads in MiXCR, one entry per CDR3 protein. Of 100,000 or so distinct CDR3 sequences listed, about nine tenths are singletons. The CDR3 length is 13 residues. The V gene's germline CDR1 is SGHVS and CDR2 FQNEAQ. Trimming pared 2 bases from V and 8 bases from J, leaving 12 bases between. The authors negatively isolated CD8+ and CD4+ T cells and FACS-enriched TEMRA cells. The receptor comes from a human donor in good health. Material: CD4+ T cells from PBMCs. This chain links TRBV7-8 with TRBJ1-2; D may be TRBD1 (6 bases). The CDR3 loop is CASSLRTVAGYTF. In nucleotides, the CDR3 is TGTGCCAGCAGCTTACGGACAGTAGCGGGCTACACCTTC.